This TCR beta chain was documented in a study of cytomegalovirus exposure and HLA in healthy donors. With respect to this clone: The antigen remains unidentified.

The study ran its PCR with 60 Vbeta and 13 Jbeta primers. Libraries were prepared by immunoSEQ multiplex PCR; TCRdb keeps only in-frame clonotypes and omits some of them. The sample has about 140,000 clones; 65% to 85% are singletons. Study results and limitations: Published work reported that the classifier diagnosed cytomegalovirus status with high specificity and sensitivity. The availability of immune exposure information extended only to CMV serostatus.

Sequenced material: PBMCs. The source of this sequence is a man aged 18-30 years in good health and CMV-seronegative.

The CDR3 nucleotides are TGTGCCAGCAGCTTGGGTTGGACAGGCGAGCAGTACTTC. Translation: CASSLGWTGEQYF. This rearrangement joins TRBV11-3 to TRBJ2-7; 7 positions match TRBD1. The CDR3 runs to 13 residues. Unmatched junction bases numbered 5, after V lost 3 bases and J lost 6 bases. CDR1 and CDR2 from the germline V gene are SGHNT and YENEEA.